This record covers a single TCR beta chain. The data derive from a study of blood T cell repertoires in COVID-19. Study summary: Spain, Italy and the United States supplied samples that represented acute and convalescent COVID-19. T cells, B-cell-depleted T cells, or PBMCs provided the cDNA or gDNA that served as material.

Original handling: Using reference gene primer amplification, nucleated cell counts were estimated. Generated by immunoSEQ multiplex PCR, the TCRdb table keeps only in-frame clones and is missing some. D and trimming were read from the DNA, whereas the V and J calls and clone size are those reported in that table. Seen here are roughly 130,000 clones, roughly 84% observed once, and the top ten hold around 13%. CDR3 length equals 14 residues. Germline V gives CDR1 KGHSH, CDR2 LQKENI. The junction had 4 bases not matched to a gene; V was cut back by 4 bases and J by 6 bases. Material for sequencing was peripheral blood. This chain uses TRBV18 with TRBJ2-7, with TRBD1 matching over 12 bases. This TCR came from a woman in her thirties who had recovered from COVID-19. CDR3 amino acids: CASSLGTGGLEQYF. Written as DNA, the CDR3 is TGTGCCAGCTCACTTGGGACAGGGGGCCTCGAGCAGTACTTC.